The 31 T cell receptor beta chains below all came from one sample that was sequenced in a study of Ad26.COV2.S vaccination and SARS-CoV-2 variants. Treatment of the sample: approximately 18 received Ad26.COV2.S at low or high dose, single or two shots; roughly five received placebo; per-sample allocation not given. Sampling was done on day 63 after the first vaccine or placebo injection. Sequencing used immunoSEQ multiplex PCR; TCRdb keeps in-frame clones, though not all of them. The repertoire has roughly 410,000 clones, roughly 85% of them found once; the top ten carry about 8%. This material consisted of peripheral blood, taken in a trial of Ad26.COV2.S vaccine versus placebo. These receptors were collected from a person aged 18-65 years who received the Ad26.COV2.S COVID-19 vaccine or a placebo.

The chain has TRBV29-1 and TRBJ1-2; 8 nucleotides line up with TRBD1. The CDR3 consists of 16 residues. J lost 7 bases, V lost 6 bases, and 19 bases had no gene match. Looked up from germline, CDR1 is SQVTM and CDR2 is ANQGSEA. The CDR3 here is CSVSLTGTGRLRGYTF. Written as DNA, the CDR3 is TGCAGCGTAAGTCTAACCGGGACAGGACGCCTACGTGGCTACACCTTC. Full variable domain (missing parts from reference TRBV29-1 and TRBJ1-2): SAVISQKPSRDICQRGTSLTIQCQVDSQVTMMFWYRQQPGQSLTLIATANQGSEATYESGFVIDKFPISRPNLTFSTLTVSNMSPEDSSIYLCSVSLTGTGRLRGYTFGSGTRLTVV.

The sample holds one count of this clone. V is TRBV7-9 and J is TRBJ2-5; 7 positions match TRBD2. The CDR3 is 14 amino acids. Germline V CDR1 and CDR2: SEHNR, FQNEAQ (reference sequence). With V trimmed by 3 bases and J by 4 bases, 5 bases remained unmatched. The chain's CDR3 is CASSFFAGAETQYF. Here the CDR3 DNA reads TGTGCCAGCAGCTTTTTTGCGGGAGCAGAGACCCAGTACTTC.

The chain employs TRBV18 and TRBJ1-2, with D maybe TRBD1 (5 bases). The germline CDR1 and CDR2 sequences are KGHSH and LQKENI. The CDR3 is 16 residues long. Trimming stripped 5 bases from V and 0 bases from J, with 16 bases between. CDR3 DNA: TGTGCCAGCTCATCCTTGGGACGGCGAGCTAACTATGGCTACACCTTC. Its translation is CASSSLGRRANYGYTF.

The chain combines TRBV27 with TRBJ1-5; TRBD1 matches 7 bases. The CDR3 covers 13 residues. Germline CDR1 MNHEY, CDR2 SMNVEV (reference sequence). The trim removed 5 bases at V and 5 bases at J, leaving 3 bases unmatched. The CDR3 region is CASSRDSDQPQHF. The DNA for the CDR3 is TGTGCCAGCAGTCGGGACAGCGATCAGCCCCAGCATTTT.

The chain carries TRBV3-1 (or the pseudogene TRBV3-2) and TRBJ1-4; no clear D. This CDR3 is built from 13 residues. Trimming stripped 5 bases from V and 8 bases from J, with 12 bases between. CDR1 is LGHDT and CDR2 is YNNKEL in the germline V gene (reference sequence). This chain's CDR3 is CASSFLLGEKLFF. The DNA of the CDR3 is TGTGCCAGCAGCTTCCTCTTGGGGGAAAAACTGTTTTTT.

The chain has TRBV27 and TRBJ1-2; D is uncertain. CDR1 and CDR2 from the germline V gene are MNHEY and SMNVEV (reference sequence). The CDR3 covers 14 residues. The V end was cut by 0 bases, the J end by 2 bases, with 7 bases between. The CDR3 DNA reads as TGTGCCAGCAGTTTATCGTGGGGAAACTATGGCTACACCTTC. This gives the protein CASSLSWGNYGYTF.

The CDR3 DNA reads as TGTGCCAGCAGATTAGGCTTCACAGATACGCAGTATTTT. Residues: CASRLGFTDTQYF. The chain employs TRBV19 and TRBJ2-3; D call uncertain. Germline assignment: CDR1 LNHDA and CDR2 SQIVND (reference sequence). This CDR3 comprises 13 residues. The V end lost 9 bases, the J end lost 2 bases, and 12 bases lay between the germline ends.

Only one count was recorded for this clone. This chain uses TRBV12-5 with TRBJ2-7; D may be TRBD2 (6 bases). V lost 6 bases and J 3 bases, leaving 18 bases between the germline ends. The CDR3 has 15 amino acids. Germline V lookup: CDR1 LGHNT, CDR2 FRNRAP. In DNA, the CDR3 is TGTGCTAGTGGCCCTACCGGGACTCCTTACTACGAGCAGTACTTC. This sequence encodes CASGPTGTPYYEQYF.

The chain has TRBV24-1 and TRBJ2-1, with TRBD2 matching over 13 bases. The V segment lost 9 bases and the J segment 7 bases; nucleotides outside the gene matches: 14. This CDR3 is 17 amino acids long. CDR1 KGHDR and CDR2 SFDVKD come from the germline V gene. CDR3 amino acids: CATLGLAGDPFSNEQFF. Written as DNA, the CDR3 is TGTGCCACCCTCGGACTAGCGGGGGATCCTTTTAGTAATGAGCAGTTCTTC.

The chain carries TRBV6-5 and TRBJ2-5; TRBD2 is a possible D gene (5 bases). The CDR3 runs to 13 residues. The ends were cut back, 5 bases at V and 7 bases at J, with 14 bases in the middle. Germline V gene lookup returns CDR1 MNHEY and CDR2 SVGAGI. CDR3 bases: TGTGCCAGCAGTCGAGCCGGGATGGTGACCCAGTACTTC. Amino acids: CASSRAGMVTQYF.

The genes are TRBV5-1 and TRBJ2-3; TRBD2 aligns across 8 bases. With V trimmed by 0 bases and J by 5 bases, 11 bases remained unmatched. Germline assignment: CDR1 SGHRS and CDR2 YFSETQ. The CDR3 is 17 amino acids. This CDR3 is CASSLGGGAGAIDTQYF. CDR3 DNA sequence: TGCGCCAGCAGCTTGGGAGGAGGAGCGGGAGCAATAGATACGCAGTATTTT.

The chain links TRBV19 to TRBJ2-1, with D unclear. The length of the CDR3 is 12 residues. Germline V gene sequence: CDR1 LNHDA, CDR2 SQIVND (reference sequence). Trimming removed 1 base from V and 9 bases from J, with 7 bases in between. The CDR3 here is CASSIGIGEQFF. The CDR3 DNA is TGTGCCAGTAGTATAGGGATTGGTGAGCAGTTCTTC.

This sequence joins TRBV18 and TRBJ1-4; no firm D call. Trimming removed 5 bases at V and 0 bases at J, with 10 bases between. Germline V gene data show CDR1 as KGHSH and CDR2 as LQKENI. The CDR3 covers 15 residues. This CDR3 is CASSKGPATNEKLFF. The CDR3 coding sequence is TGTGCCAGCTCAAAGGGTCCTGCAACTAATGAAAAACTGTTTTTT.

In its sample, this clone was seen once. This chain links TRBV24-1 with TRBJ2-3; D possibly corresponds to TRBD1 (6 bases). The V end was cut by 5 bases, the J end by 0 bases, with 14 bases between. The germline V gene encodes CDR1 KGHDR and CDR2 SFDVKD. The CDR3 contains 16 residues. CDR3 coding DNA: TGTGCCACCAGTGGACCTCGACAGGACAGCACAGATACGCAGTATTTT. As protein: CATSGPRQDSTDTQYF.

Comment on this clone: Other nucleotide sequences from this sample produce the same CDR3. The chain employs TRBV5-1 and TRBJ1-2; perhaps TRBD1 as D (6 bases). The CDR3 extends over 14 amino acids. The germline V gene encodes CDR1 SGHRS and CDR2 YFSETQ. The V end was cut by 0 bases, the J end by 2 bases, with 8 bases between. The CDR3 DNA is TGCGCCAGCAGCTTGGCCACAGGGAACTATGGCTACACCTTC. It encodes CASSLATGNYGYTF.

This chain links TRBV5-6 with TRBJ1-6, with 7 bases lining up with TRBD1. J lost 6 bases, V lost 5 bases, and 8 bases had no gene match. Germline CDR1 reads SGHDT; CDR2 reads YYEEEE. The CDR3 is 15 amino acids. The CDR3 DNA is TGTGCCAGCAGACCCCCGGGACAGAGTAATTCACCCCTCCACTTT. This gives the protein CASRPPGQSNSPLHF. The full variable domain, with the rest looked up from reference TRBV5-6 and TRBJ1-6, is DAGVTQSPTHLIKTRGQQVTLRCSPKSGHDTVSWYQQALGQGPQFIFQYYEEEERQRGNFPDRFSGHQFPNYSSELNVNALLLGDSALYLCASRPPGQSNSPLHFGNGTRLTVT.

The gene calls are TRBV18 and TRBJ1-4, with TRBD1 matching over 7 bases. This CDR3 is 16 amino acids long. Germline V lookup: CDR1 KGHSH, CDR2 LQKENI. After removal of 3 bases from V and 6 bases from J, the junction contained 10 bases not matched to a gene. The CDR3: CASSPLQGSQYEKLFF. In DNA, the CDR3 is TGTGCCAGCTCACCCTTACAGGGGTCCCAATATGAAAAACTGTTTTTT.

In DNA, the CDR3 is TGCGCCAGCAGCGTGGCCCCAGGACCGGACGCAACTAATGAAAAACTGTTTTTT. Amino acids: CASSVAPGPDATNEKLFF. This rearrangement joins TRBV5-1 to TRBJ1-4; D remains unclear. V lost 4 bases, J lost 0 bases, and 19 bases lay in between. This CDR3 spans 18 amino acids. CDR1 is SGHRS and CDR2 is YFSETQ in the germline V gene.

V and J are TRBV27 and TRBJ2-7; 8 bases line up with TRBD2. Germline-derived CDR1 and CDR2 are MNHEY and SMNVEV (reference sequence). The CDR3 runs 18 residues. V shed 1 base and J 2 bases; nucleotides not matched to a gene: 13. CDR3 loop: CASSLYSPIAGPPYEQYF. The CDR3 DNA follows: TGTGCCAGCAGTTTATATTCCCCCATAGCGGGGCCACCCTACGAGCAGTACTTC.

The chain couples TRBV5-1 to TRBJ2-1, with 8 bases that match TRBD2. CDR1 is SGHRS, CDR2 YFSETQ, per germline. The CDR3 spans 14 residues. V lost 8 bases and J lost 8; bases outside the gene matches: 12. Here the CDR3 reads CASTSIGGVDEQFF. CDR3 DNA: TGCGCCAGTACCAGCATCGGGGGGGTCGATGAGCAGTTCTTC.

This clone has a handful of counts. V and J are TRBV28 and TRBJ1-2, with 7 bases that match TRBD1. V lost 3 bases to trimming and J lost 6 bases; unmatched junction nucleotides: 4. The CDR3 covers 13 residues. Germline V CDR1 and CDR2: MDHEN, SYDVKM. Here the CDR3 DNA reads TGTGCCAGCAGTTTTGGAGGGGGCAATGGCTACACCTTC. Its protein product is CASSFGGGNGYTF.

The chain links TRBV19 to TRBJ1-1; 10 bases map to TRBD1. CDR3 length: 15 amino acids. V gave up 6 bases and J gave up 1 base; unmatched junction bases: 5. Germline assignment: CDR1 LNHDA and CDR2 SQIVND (reference sequence). The CDR3 DNA follows: TGTGCCAGTAGATCGGGACAGGGGCGGAACACTGAAGCTTTCTTT. Translation: CASRSGQGRNTEAFF.

This clone was counted a few times. The V call is TRBV7-9, the J call TRBJ1-3; unclear D gene. Trimming removed 5 bases from V and 4 bases from J, with 6 bases in between. The CDR3 extends over 12 amino acids. Germline V gene sequence: CDR1 SEHNR, CDR2 FQNEAQ (reference sequence). The CDR3 coding sequence is TGTGCCAGCAGCAAACAGGGAAACACCATATATTTT. This gives the protein CASSKQGNTIYF.

The chain carries TRBV7-9 and TRBJ1-2; no definite D call. Trimming took 5 bases from V and 2 from J, leaving 12 bases between them. The germline gives CDR1 SEHNR, CDR2 FQNEAQ (reference sequence). CDR3 length: 14 amino acids. This chain's CDR3 is CASSRRTENYGYTF. In nucleotides, the CDR3 is TGTGCCAGCAGCAGGAGGACGGAGAACTATGGCTACACCTTC.

A single count supports this clone. The chain links TRBV6-5 to TRBJ1-2; D possibly corresponds to TRBD1 (5 bases). The length of the CDR3 is 13 residues. V dropped 9 bases and J dropped 6 bases, with 17 bases sitting between them. The V gene's germline CDR1 is MNHEY and CDR2 SVGAGI. CDR3 sequence (DNA): TGTGCCAGTCGATCTCAGGGTTTAAATGGCTACACCTTC. Protein: CASRSQGLNGYTF.

In its sample, this clone was seen once. V is TRBV28 and J is TRBJ2-7, with 8 nucleotides matching TRBD2. V trimming: 2 bases; J trimming: 4 bases; junction bases outside the gene matches: 7. The CDR3 is 15 residues long. The germline V gene has CDR1 MDHEN and CDR2 SYDVKM. The CDR3 is CASSLGLAGPYEQYF. The CDR3 DNA follows: TGTGCCAGCAGTTTAGGGCTAGCGGGTCCTTACGAGCAGTACTTC. The variable domain in full, completed from reference TRBV28 and TRBJ2-7, reads DVKVTQSSRYLVKRTGEKVFLECVQDMDHENMFWYRQDPGLGLRLIYFSYDVKMKEKGDIPEGYSVSREKKERFSLILESASTNQTSMYLCASSLGLAGPYEQYFGPGTRLTVT.

This sequence joins TRBV27 and TRBJ1-1; possibly TRBD1 for D (6 bases). The CDR3 covers 14 residues. CDR1 MNHEY and CDR2 SMNVEV come from the germline V gene (reference sequence). V was shortened by 6 bases and J by 1 base, with 12 bases between the two germline ends. CDR3 DNA sequence: TGTGCCAGCAGCAAAGGACAGTCGAACACTGAAGCTTTCTTT. Translating it yields CASSKGQSNTEAFF.

CDR3 sequence reads: CARSLRGAASQETQYF. DNA of the CDR3: TGTGCCAGAAGCTTACGTGGGGCAGCGTCCCAAGAGACCCAGTACTTC. The chain carries TRBV7-5 and TRBJ2-5; the table's D call, TRBD1, was not checked against the DNA. TRBV7-5 is a documented pseudogene. There are 16 residues in the CDR3.

The chain has TRBV5-1 and TRBJ2-1, with 9 bases that match TRBD1. V gave up 4 bases and J gave up 7 bases; unmatched junction bases: 9. The CDR3 is 15 residues long. CDR1 and CDR2 from the germline V gene are SGHRS and YFSETQ. DNA of the CDR3: TGCGCCAGCAGCGGGGGACAGGGTAGCTTTAATGAGCAGTTCTTC. Its translation: CASSGGQGSFNEQFF.

The chain recombines TRBV19 with TRBJ2-1, with 7 bases fitting TRBD1. Germline lookup yields CDR1 LNHDA and CDR2 SQIVND (reference sequence). The V segment lost 1 base and the J segment 8 bases; nucleotides outside the gene matches: 8. This CDR3 spans 15 amino acids. CDR3 nucleotide sequence: TGTGCCAGTAGTATAGGTCCGGGACAGTACTATGAGCAGTTCTTC. It is translated as CASSIGPGQYYEQFF.

The chain recombines TRBV30 with TRBJ1-1, with 7 positions matching TRBD1. Germline assignment: CDR1 GTSNPN and CDR2 SVGIG (reference sequence). CDR3 length: 12 amino acids. The junction had 7 bases not matched to a gene; V was cut back by 8 bases and J by 4 bases. The DNA of the CDR3 is TGTGCCGGCGACAGGGCGGTCACTGAAGCTTTCTTT. Translation: CAGDRAVTEAFF.